This record concerns one T cell receptor (beta chain) sequence. This specimen belongs to a study of blood T cell repertoires in COVID-19. Study at large: COVID-19 samples from acute and convalescent phases originated in the United States, Italy and Spain.

Original methodology: Scientists estimated how many nucleated cells there were by amplifying reference gene primers. Profiled with immunoSEQ multiplex PCR; TCRdb holds only in-frame clones, not every one. V, J and clone size are taken as reported in that table, and D and trimming were inferred from the DNA itself. The sample has approximately 89,000 clones; about 80% are singletons. Germline values: CDR1 SQVTM, CDR2 ANQGSEA. The J segment lost 7 bases and the V segment lost 3 bases, leaving 4 bases of the junction unmatched. The CDR3 spans 13 residues. This chain uses TRBV29-1 with TRBJ2-7, with 12 positions matching TRBD2. This receptor was taken from a woman older than 75 with acute or convalescent COVID-19. The source material was peripheral blood. The CDR3 loop reads CSVELAGGREQYF. CDR3 DNA: TGCAGCGTTGAGCTAGCGGGAGGGCGGGAGCAGTACTTC.